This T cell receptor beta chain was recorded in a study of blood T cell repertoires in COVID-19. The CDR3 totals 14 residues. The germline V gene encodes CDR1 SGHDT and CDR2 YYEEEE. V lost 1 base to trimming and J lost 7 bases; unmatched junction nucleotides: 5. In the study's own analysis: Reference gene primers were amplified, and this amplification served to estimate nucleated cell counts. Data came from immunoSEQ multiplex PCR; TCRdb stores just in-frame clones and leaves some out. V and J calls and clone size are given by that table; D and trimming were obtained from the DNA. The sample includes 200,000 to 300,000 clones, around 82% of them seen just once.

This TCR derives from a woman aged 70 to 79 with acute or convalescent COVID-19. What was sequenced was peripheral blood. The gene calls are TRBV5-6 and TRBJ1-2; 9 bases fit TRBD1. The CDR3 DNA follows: TGTGCCAGCAGCTTGAGAGGACAGGGGCTTGGCTACACCTTC. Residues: CASSLRGQGLGYTF. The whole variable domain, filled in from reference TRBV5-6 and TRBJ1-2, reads DAGVTQSPTHLIKTRGQQVTLRCSPKSGHDTVSWYQQALGQGPQFIFQYYEEEERQRGNFPDRFSGHQFPNYSSELNVNALLLGDSALYLCASSLRGQGLGYTFGSGTRLTVV.